This is a list of T cell receptor beta chains from one sample in a study of blood T cells in healthy people across ages. TCRdb re-analysed the 5' RACE reads in MiXCR, keeping a single row per CDR3 protein. The table records 1.5 million to 2 million distinct CDR3 sequences, 30% to 40% of them present only once. Input material: blood. The origin of the receptors is a human donor in good health. Each CDR3 is given without its conserved first and last residue. The order of the fields is V gene, J gene, clone size, CDR3 protein. Clone size is stated in some rows and not others, as once, few, many or a class when expanded.

>TRBV12-3/TRBV12-4|TRBJ2-3|few
ASSSVNSLSTDTQY
>TRBV5-1|TRBJ2-5|few
ASSSREWETQY
>TRBV29-1|TRBJ1-1|NA
SVVGARPFDTEAF
>TRBV7-2|NA|NA
ASSLPGQMAYEQY
>TRBV29-1|TRBJ2-5|few
SVEGLYQETQY
>TRBV18|TRBJ2-5|NA
ASSPEFRQETQY
>TRBV2|TRBJ2-1|NA
ASSEPGPRDEQF
>TRBV12-3/TRBV12-4|TRBJ2-3|NA
ASSSPADVADTQY
>TRBV7-9|TRBJ1-2|NA
ASSLEGGRVYT
>TRBV5-1|TRBJ1-1|NA
ASSYLGAGNTEAF
>TRBV25-1|TRBJ1-2|few
ASSEYFLGGPDYGYT
>TRBV21-1|TRBJ2-3|few
ASSKAYPPLLWGHTDTQY
>TRBV5-1|TRBJ2-1|few
ASSFPLYNEQF
>TRBV12-3/TRBV12-4|TRBJ1-2|NA
ASSLVVGTQGHRGYT
>TRBV10-3|TRBJ2-1|NA
AISLTGSSYNEQF
>TRBV12-3/TRBV12-4|TRBJ2-1|NA
ASRRTGINEQF
>TRBV25-1|TRBJ1-2|NA
ASSEFFMPEGIQYGYT
>TRBV20-1|TRBJ1-2|NA
SARIQGGGYGYT
>TRBV29-1|TRBJ1-2|NA
SALVGEGLGYT
>TRBV29-1|TRBJ1-1|few
SVDQFDRANTEAF
>TRBV7-2|TRBJ2-1|few
ASSWEGRGDNEQF
>TRBV7-2|TRBJ2-5|NA
ASSRGGDKTQY
>TRBV15|TRBJ2-2|NA
ATSRGDRETGELF
>TRBV21-1|TRBJ1-2|few
ASIPKGSAGHYGYT
>TRBV20-1|TRBJ2-7|NA
SASRVGGPAYEQY
>TRBV7-3|TRBJ2-1|few
ASSDGTSGGKYNEQF
>TRBV2|TRBJ2-7|NA
ASRLSPDFSSYEQY
>TRBV12-3/TRBV12-4|TRBJ2-5|NA
ASSWGGGGEQY
>TRBV29-1|TRBJ1-2|few
SVAGQYNYGYT
>TRBV29-1|TRBJ1-1|once
SAYRLEAF
>TRBV28|TRBJ1-1|NA
ASSLGGEGKDTEAF
>TRBV4-2|TRBJ2-2|NA
ASSGTVDTGELF
>TRBV5-1|TRBJ1-5|NA
ASSPRGGEQPQH
>TRBV4-3|TRBJ2-3|NA
ASSQEGTSGKY
>TRBV5-1|TRBJ1-1|NA
ASSLNGGGDTEAF
>TRBV5-5|TRBJ2-1|NA
ASEIYNEQF
>TRBV20-1|TRBJ1-6|NA
SVRGRNSPLH
>TRBV12-3/TRBV12-4|TRBJ2-7|NA
ASKLGTSGAEQY
>TRBV7-2|TRBJ1-2|few
ASSIQGSTSYGYT
>TRBV4-3|TRBJ1-2|NA
ASSPTRQGFSGYT
>TRBV6-1|TRBJ1-6|NA
ASSESVGNSPLH
>TRBV5-1|TRBJ2-7|NA
ATRLDRVSYEQY
>TRBV2|TRBJ2-5|NA
ASKPVELQETQY
>TRBV12-3/TRBV12-4|TRBJ2-5|NA
ASSFGTDRKETQY
>TRBV2|TRBJ2-5|NA
ASGESTHRGDQETQY
>TRBV6-6|TRBJ2-3|NA
ASAPRAGDNTDTQY
>TRBV29-1|TRBJ1-2|NA
SVYHQAALDYGYT
>TRBV2|NA|NA
ASSELQGTPSEQY
>TRBV5-1|TRBJ1-2|few
ASGSGSSYGYT
>TRBV7-9|TRBJ1-4|NA
ASSFASGTESEKLF
>TRBV7-2|TRBJ1-1|NA
ASSVKRMWGASGAEAF
>TRBV20-1|TRBJ2-5|few
SARPRLAGGLRETQY
>TRBV2|TRBJ2-3|NA
ASSAGPTSFRGTDTQY
>TRBV7-2|TRBJ2-7|NA
ASSSTGVDYEQY
>TRBV6-2/TRBV6-3|TRBJ1-2|few
ASSSRTELYGYT